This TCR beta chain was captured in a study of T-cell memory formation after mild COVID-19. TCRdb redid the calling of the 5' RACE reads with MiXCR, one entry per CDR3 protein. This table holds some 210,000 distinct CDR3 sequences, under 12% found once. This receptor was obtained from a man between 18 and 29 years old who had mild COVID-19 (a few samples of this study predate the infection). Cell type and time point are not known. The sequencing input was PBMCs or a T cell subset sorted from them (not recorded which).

The CDR3 bases are TGCAGTGCTAGACCAGCGGGGGGTCGGAATGAGCAGTTCTTC. This codes for CSARPAGGRNEQFF. The genes are TRBV20-1 and TRBJ2-1; TRBD2 matches at 9 bases. This CDR3 is 14 amino acids long. CDR1 is DFQATT, CDR2 SNEGSKA, per germline (reference sequence). J was trimmed by 7 bases and V by 2 bases; bases with no gene match: 6.